This T cell receptor beta chain was sequenced for a study of shared clonotypes between healthy human individuals. Study at large: Per donor, CD8 memory used one plate, CD8 naive used two, CD4 memory used three and CD4 naive used three.

The CDR3 totals 15 residues. V was trimmed by 4 bases and J by 8 bases, leaving 18 bases between them. The germline V gene encodes CDR1 SGHVS and CDR2 FNYEAQ. Study-wide results and caveats: The four-donor shared clonotypes exceeded non-shared clonotypes in generation probability, with non-shared ones scoring lower.

This clone was seen repeatedly, ten times or more. What it recognizes is unknown. Generated by immunoSEQ multiplex PCR, the TCRdb table keeps only in-frame clones and is missing some. The sample has 950,000 to 1,100,000 clones; about 80% are singletons. This chain uses TRBV7-6 with TRBJ1-3, with a possible D match to TRBD1 (5 bases). This TCR derives from a man aged 18 to 29 in good health. Some clones in this sample may be carry-over from other donors' samples. Input material: memory CD4+ T cells from PBMCs. The subset here: CD45RA-negative fraction. CDR3 nucleotides: TGTGCCAGCAGCTCGTCCCCCCGGGGGAGGTACACCATATATTTT. Residues: CASSSSPRGRYTIYF.